A single sample gave rise to the 22 T cell receptor beta chains below, sequenced in a study of blood T cell repertoires in COVID-19. Sequencing was performed with immunoSEQ multiplex PCR; in TCRdb, only in-frame clones are kept and a portion is missing. The data hold fewer than 500,000 clones, with about nine tenths observed a single time. The specimen sequenced was PBMCs or T cells enriched from blood (not recorded which). Every receptor here comes from a woman under 30 who had recovered from COVID-19.

The V gene is TRBV7-9, the J gene TRBJ1-3, with 10 nucleotides matching TRBD1. The V gene's germline CDR1 is SEHNR and CDR2 FQNEAQ (reference sequence). This CDR3 has 16 residues. Germline trimming cut 5 bases from V and 4 bases from J; bases unmatched to any gene: 8. The CDR3 bases are TGTGCCAGCAGCCTACGACAGGGGGCGGGAGGAAACACCATATATTTT. Encoded protein: CASSLRQGAGGNTIYF.

The V call is TRBV5-4, the J call TRBJ1-1; 8 bases line up with TRBD1. The CDR3 has 14 amino acids. The V segment lost 4 bases and the J segment 1 base; nucleotides outside the gene matches: 3. Germline CDR1 is SGHNT and CDR2 is YYREEE (reference sequence). Here the CDR3 reads CASSGDRGNTEAFF. Written as DNA, the CDR3 is TGTGCCAGCAGCGGTGACAGGGGGAACACTGAAGCTTTCTTT. Full variable domain (rest looked up from reference TRBV5-4 and TRBJ1-1): ETGVTQSPTHLIKTRGQQVTLRCSSQSGHNTVSWYQQALGQGPQFIFQYYREEENGRGNFPPRFSGLQFPNYSSELNVNALELDDSALYLCASSGDRGNTEAFFGQGTRLTVV.

J is TRBJ1-6 and V is TRBV5-1; 7 bases are shared with TRBD1. V trimming: 0 bases; J trimming: 12 bases; junction bases outside the gene matches: 9. The CDR3 is 15 amino acids. In germline, CDR1 is SGHRS, CDR2 YFSETQ. CDR3 loop: CASSLEVGGGIPLHF. CDR3 DNA: TGCGCCAGCAGCTTGGAGGTAGGGGGCGGAATACCCCTCCACTTT.

V usage is TRBV12-3 or TRBV12-4 and J usage is TRBJ1-1; D unclear. Trimming took 6 bases from V and 3 from J, leaving 8 bases between them. This CDR3 has 12 amino acids. The CDR3 spells CASSSQYTEAFF. In DNA form, the CDR3 reads TGTGCCAGCAGCTCCCAGTACACTGAAGCTTTCTTT.

This rearrangement joins TRBV6-5 to TRBJ1-2; TRBD1 is a possible D gene (6 bases). Trimming took off 7 bases at V and 5 bases at J, with 14 bases between the two ends. The CDR3 sequence is 13 residues long. Per germline, CDR1 MNHEY and CDR2 SVGAGI. CDR3 nucleotide sequence: TGTGCCAGCAACCCATTACAGGGTTATGGCTACACCTTC. It translates to CASNPLQGYGYTF.

This sequence joins TRBV4-2 and TRBJ1-4, with D tentatively TRBD1 (5 bases). The CDR3 is 15 amino acids. CDR1 is LGHNA, CDR2 YNFKEQ, per germline. V was clipped by 0 bases and J by 8 bases, with 13 bases between them. The CDR3 sequence is CASSQDTGEGEKLFF. The CDR3 DNA reads as TGTGCCAGCAGCCAAGATACGGGGGAGGGGGAAAAACTGTTTTTT.

V and J are TRBV11-2 and TRBJ1-3; D remains unclear. Germline values: CDR1 SGHAT, CDR2 FQNNGV. The V gene lost 3 bases and the J gene lost 0 bases, with 9 bases spanning the gap. The CDR3 extends over 15 amino acids. CDR3 protein: CASSLTRLSGNTIYF. The CDR3 nucleotides read TGTGCCAGCAGCTTGACCAGGCTCTCTGGAAACACCATATATTTT.

The V and J genes are TRBV5-5 and TRBJ2-7, with 10 positions matching TRBD1. With 0 bases clipped from V and 7 bases from J, the junction kept 4 bases outside the gene matches. This CDR3 has 14 residues. Germline CDR1 is SGHKS and CDR2 is YYEKEE (reference sequence). The CDR3 DNA is TGTGCCAGCAGCTTGGAGGGGACAGGGGTAGAGCAGTACTTC. It yields the protein CASSLEGTGVEQYF.

The chain joins TRBV28 to TRBJ1-5, with TRBD1 matching 7 bases. Germline V lookup: CDR1 MDHEN, CDR2 SYDVKM. The CDR3 has 15 amino acids. The V segment lost 6 bases and the J segment 4 bases; nucleotides outside the gene matches: 9. CDR3 region: CASSSRQGSNQPQHF. The CDR3 bases are TGTGCCAGCAGCTCTCGACAGGGCAGTAATCAGCCCCAGCATTTT.

The chain is built from TRBV12-3 or TRBV12-4 and TRBJ1-1; tentative D call: TRBD1 (5 bases). This CDR3 is 12 amino acids long. Deletions cut 7 bases from V and 7 bases from J, with 13 bases between. In DNA, the CDR3 is TGTGCCAGCACCCTCAGCGGGGGTGAAGCTTTCTTT. This sequence encodes CASTLSGGEAFF.

The V gene is TRBV2, the J gene TRBJ1-1, with D perhaps TRBD1 (6 bases). The CDR3 has 13 residues. CDR1 and CDR2 from the germline V gene are SNHLY and FYNNEI. The germline V and J ends were trimmed by 9 bases and 0 bases, with 11 bases remaining between them. The CDR3 loop is CASTRTVNTEAFF. The DNA for the CDR3 is TGTGCCAGTACCCGGACAGTGAACACTGAAGCTTTCTTT.

Only one count was recorded for this clone. The V call is TRBV19, the J call TRBJ1-2; 7 positions agree with TRBD1. Germline CDR1 LNHDA, CDR2 SQIVND (reference sequence). V shed 4 bases and J 0 bases; nucleotides not matched to a gene: 8. This CDR3 is 16 amino acids long. The CDR3 protein is CASSTVGTETNYGYTF. The CDR3 DNA reads as TGTGCCAGTAGTACAGTCGGGACAGAGACTAACTATGGCTACACCTTC.

The chain employs TRBV7-9 and TRBJ1-2; D not certain. CDR1 is SEHNR and CDR2 is FQNEAQ in the germline V gene (reference sequence). The CDR3 has 14 residues. With 5 bases removed from V and 6 bases from J, the gap between germline ends came to 16 bases. Written as DNA, the CDR3 is TGTGCCAGCAGCCCAGACCCTCGTGGGCATGGCTACACCTTC. Its translation is CASSPDPRGHGYTF.

The chain couples TRBV30 to TRBJ2-7, with D tentatively TRBD1 (6 bases). Trimming shortened V by 3 bases and J by 9 bases, and 12 bases separated the two germline ends. Germline V lookup: CDR1 GTSNPN, CDR2 SVGIG (reference sequence). The CDR3 is 11 residues long. The CDR3 sequence is CAWRSRGPQYF. For the CDR3, the DNA is TGTGCCTGGAGAAGCAGGGGTCCGCAGTACTTC.

As to this clone: Other DNA sequences in this sample translate to the same CDR3. The V gene is TRBV10-3, the J gene TRBJ1-1; 8 positions agree with TRBD1. CDR1 is ENHRY, CDR2 SYGVKD, per germline. The length of the CDR3 is 13 residues. V gave up 6 bases and J gave up 1 base; unmatched junction bases: 1. The CDR3: CAISGQGNTEAFF. CDR3 in DNA: TGTGCCATCAGCGGACAGGGGAACACTGAAGCTTTCTTT.

This rearrangement joins TRBV7-2 to TRBJ1-4; the match to TRBD1 covers 10 bases. V lost 2 bases, J lost 5 bases, and 2 bases stayed unmatched. This CDR3 has 15 residues. Looked up from germline, CDR1 is SGHTA and CDR2 is FQGNSA. The CDR3 region has the DNA TGTGCCAGCAGCTTACCGGGACAGGGGAATGAAAAACTGTTTTTT. Residues: CASSLPGQGNEKLFF.

Remarks on this clone: At the DNA level, this CDR3 is encoded by other sequences in the same sample as well. The chain carries TRBV19 and TRBJ1-1; tentative D call: TRBD1 (5 bases). Germline assignment: CDR1 LNHDA and CDR2 SQIVND (reference sequence). V was shortened by 3 bases and J by 8 bases, with 7 bases between the two germline ends. This CDR3 region has 11 residues. The CDR3 coding sequence is TGTGCCAGTAGTATTGGGGGGGAAGCTTTCTTT. It encodes CASSIGGEAFF.

V and J are TRBV29-1 and TRBJ1-1; perhaps TRBD1 as D (6 bases). The CDR3 has 12 amino acids. Germline-derived CDR1 and CDR2 are SQVTM and ANQGSEA. V shed 4 bases and J shed 8 bases, with 14 bases lying between them. This CDR3 reads CSVAITGSEAFF. Here the CDR3 DNA reads TGCAGCGTTGCGATCACAGGGTCCGAAGCTTTCTTT.

The count of this clone is one. The rearrangement joins TRBV19 to TRBJ1-5; 7 nucleotides line up with TRBD1. After removal of 4 bases from V and 7 bases from J, the junction contained 13 bases not matched to a gene. The germline V gene encodes CDR1 LNHDA and CDR2 SQIVND (reference sequence). The CDR3 sequence is 16 residues long. The CDR3 nucleotides are TGTGCCAGTAGTACCCCCGGACAGGCTGCACGACAGCCCCAGCATTTT. Translated: CASSTPGQAARQPQHF. Full variable domain (remainder filled in from reference TRBV19 and TRBJ1-5): DGGITQSPKYLFRKEGQNVTLSCEQNLNHDAMYWYRQDPGQGLRLIYYSQIVNDFQKGDIAEGYSVSREKKESFPLTVTSAQKNPTAFYLCASSTPGQAARQPQHFGDGTRLSIL.

The V and J genes are TRBV2 and TRBJ2-3, with D uncertain. Germline V gene sequence: CDR1 SNHLY, CDR2 FYNNEI. The CDR3 is 17 residues long. The V gene lost 3 bases and the J gene lost 2 bases, with 18 bases spanning the gap. CDR3 nucleotide sequence: TGTGCCAGCAGTGATTTTATGCAGGCCGCAACCACAGATACGCAGTATTTT. It specifies CASSDFMQAATTDTQYF. The entire variable domain, with the rest obtained from reference TRBV2 and TRBJ2-3, is as follows: EPEVTQTPSHQVTQMGQEVILRCVPISNHLYFYWYRQILGQKVEFLVSFYNNEISEKSEIFDDQFSVERPDGSNFTLKIRSTKLEDSAMYFCASSDFMQAATTDTQYFGPGTRLTVL.

This rearrangement joins TRBV5-1 to TRBJ1-2, with D possibly matching TRBD1 (6 bases). V lost 0 bases to trimming and J lost 1 base, with 16 bases between them. The CDR3 sequence is 17 residues long. Germline-derived CDR1 and CDR2 are SGHRS and YFSETQ. CDR3 protein: CASSLDRVGNSNYGYTF. The CDR3 bases are TGCGCCAGCAGCTTGGACAGGGTTGGGAATAGTAACTATGGCTACACCTTC.

This sequence joins TRBV6-4 and TRBJ2-3; 7 bases are a match to TRBD1. Germline V gene lookup returns CDR1 MRHNA and CDR2 SNTAGT. V shed 6 bases, J shed 3 bases, and the junction held 6 bases outside the gene matches. The CDR3 is 14 residues long. The CDR3 is CASSQQQGTDTQYF. As DNA, the CDR3 is TGTGCCAGCAGCCAACAACAGGGGACAGATACGCAGTATTTT.